The text below deals with one TCR beta chain. The data stem from a study of blood T cell repertoires in COVID-19. Study overall: COVID-19 samples, acute and convalescent, were from the United States, Italy and Spain. PBMCs, B-cell-depleted T cells, or T cells were the source of the cDNA or gDNA that made up the material.

The CDR3 consists of 15 residues. V was pared by 0 bases and J by 5 bases, with 13 bases between. Germline assignment: CDR1 SGHTA and CDR2 FQGNSA. As originally analysed: From reference gene primer amplification, estimates of nucleated cell counts were derived. The table came from immunoSEQ multiplex PCR; TCRdb's copy has only in-frame clones and leaves some out. V and J calls and clone size are as listed in that table; D and trimming were resolved from the DNA. The profile shows just over 60,000 clones, around 85% of them singletons. The chain has TRBV7-2 and TRBJ1-2; tentative D call: TRBD1 (6 bases). Sequenced: peripheral blood. This TCR was recovered from a man aged 55 to 70 with acute or convalescent COVID-19. CDR3: CASSLALGGIYGYTF. CDR3 nucleotides: TGTGCCAGCAGCTTAGCTTTAGGGGGTATATATGGCTACACCTTC.